The 7 T cell receptor beta chains below all came from one sample that was sequenced in a study of blood T cell repertoires in COVID-19 (dated by TCRdb to 2020 to 2022). The library was built by means of the immunoSEQ multiplex PCR assay. The table was pulled from immuneACCESS by TCRdb, which kept in-frame rearrangements only. Such tables lose some clones; where checked, under half of the loss comes from unresolved V genes, and the rest has no known cause. Present in this sample are about 220,000 clones, 70% to 90% of which were seen just once. The ten largest account for 2.9% of the sample. The sample was peripheral blood. The receptors derive from a man aged 50-59 years who had recovered from COVID-19.

J is TRBJ2-4 and V is TRBV3-1 (or the pseudogene TRBV3-2); D is perhaps TRBD1 (6 bases). Germline V gene sequence: CDR1 LGHDT, CDR2 YNNKEL (reference sequence). V lost 6 bases and J lost 7, with 13 bases in between. There are 13 residues in the CDR3. The CDR3 region has the DNA TGTGCCAGCAGTAAAGGGGGAGCCAACATTCAGTACTTC. Its protein product is CASSKGGANIQYF.

This chain joins TRBV5-8 and TRBJ2-5; tentative D call: TRBD1 (6 bases). In germline, CDR1 is SGHTS, CDR2 YDEGEE. The length of the CDR3 is 16 residues. The V end lost 0 bases, the J end lost 5 bases, and 17 bases lay between the germline ends. CDR3 bases: TGTGCCAGCAGCTTGGGCTCGGCAGGGGTACGGGAGACCCAGTACTTC. The encoded protein is CASSLGSAGVRETQYF. Full variable domain (remainder filled in from reference TRBV5-8 and TRBJ2-5): EAGVTQSPTHLIKTRGQQATLRCSPISGHTSVYWYQQALGLGLQFLLWYDEGEERNRGNFPPRFSGRQFPNYSSELNVNALELEDSALYLCASSLGSAGVRETQYFGPGTRLLVL.

There are a few counts of this clone. The chain carries TRBV30 and TRBJ1-5, with D unresolved. The germline V gene has CDR1 GTSNPN and CDR2 SVGIG (reference sequence). The CDR3 sequence is 12 residues long. Trimming pared 2 bases from V and 4 bases from J, leaving 6 bases between. The CDR3 sequence: CAWSSYNQPQHF. The CDR3 DNA reads as TGTGCCTGGAGTTCCTATAATCAGCCCCAGCATTTT. The whole variable domain, filled in from reference TRBV30 and TRBJ1-5, reads SQTIHQWPATLVQPVGSPLSLECTVEGTSNPNLYWYRQAAGRGLQLLFYSVGIGQISSEVPQNLSASRPQDRQFILSSKKLLLSDSGFYLCAWSSYNQPQHFGDGTRLSIL.

The V call is TRBV2, the J call TRBJ1-5, with a tentative D call TRBD1 (5 bases). This CDR3 comprises 15 residues. V gave up 3 bases and J gave up 6 bases, with 15 bases separating them. CDR1 SNHLY and CDR2 FYNNEI come from the germline V gene. For the CDR3, the DNA is TGTGCCAGCAGTGACCCCAGGGTTTCTGGTCAGCCCCAGCATTTT. Its translation: CASSDPRVSGQPQHF. Full variable domain (missing parts from reference TRBV2 and TRBJ1-5): EPEVTQTPSHQVTQMGQEVILRCVPISNHLYFYWYRQILGQKVEFLVSFYNNEISEKSEIFDDQFSVERPDGSNFTLKIRSTKLEDSAMYFCASSDPRVSGQPQHFGDGTRLSIL.

The J gene is TRBJ2-1, the V gene TRBV7-6; weak D call: TRBD1 (8 bases). CDR1 SGHVS and CDR2 FNYEAQ come from the germline V gene. V was cut by 1 base and J by 4 bases, with 23 bases left in between. The length of the CDR3 is 19 residues. In nucleotides, the CDR3 is TGTGCCAGCAGCTTAGATCTTGGGGGCACAGGGGGGGCTTACAATGAGCAGTTCTTC. Amino acid sequence: CASSLDLGGTGGAYNEQFF. Using reference TRBV7-6 and TRBJ2-1 for the parts outside the CDR3, the full variable domain is GAGVSQSPRYKVTKRGQDVALRCDPISGHVSLYWYRQALGQGPEFLTYFNYEAQQDKSGLPNDRFSAERPEGSISTLTIQRTEQRDSAMYRCASSLDLGGTGGAYNEQFFGPGTRLTVL.

In this sample, this clone turned up once. The CDR3 bases are TGTGCCAGCTCACCACCGGGGGGACTAGCGGGAGACAATGAGCAGTTCTTC. Amino acids: CASSPPGGLAGDNEQFF. This chain uses TRBV18 with TRBJ2-1; 14 bases match TRBD2. The CDR3 runs 17 residues. V gave up 0 bases and J gave up 5 bases; unmatched junction bases: 3. CDR1 KGHSH and CDR2 LQKENI come from the germline V gene.

The gene calls are TRBV10-3 and TRBJ1-2; 9 nucleotides match TRBD1. Per the germline V gene, CDR1 is ENHRY and CDR2 is SYGVKD. Unmatched junction bases numbered 7, after V lost 0 bases and J lost 5 bases. This CDR3 contains 16 residues. The chain's CDR3 is CAISESGGQGRYGYTF. The CDR3 DNA is TGTGCCATCAGTGAGTCGGGGGGACAGGGCCGATATGGCTACACCTTC.